A single sample is the source of the 24 T cell receptor beta chains below, sequenced in a study of blood T cell repertoires in COVID-19. Profiling relied on immunoSEQ multiplex PCR, and the TCRdb table lists in-frame clones only, not all of them. The data show some 150,000 clones, more than 65% seen once. Source material: peripheral blood. These receptors all stem from a woman aged 45-60 years with acute or convalescent COVID-19.

The chain couples TRBV3-1 (or the pseudogene TRBV3-2) to TRBJ2-7, with 10 bases matching TRBD2. J was trimmed by 7 bases and V by 4 bases; bases with no gene match: 10. The CDR3 runs 15 residues. Germline V gene lookup returns CDR1 LGHDT and CDR2 YNNKEL (reference sequence). Here the CDR3 DNA reads TGTGCCAGCAGCCCTACAGCGGGGGGGCGTGGGGAGCAGTACTTC. Translation: CASSPTAGGRGEQYF.

This clone was seen once. An end of the junction differs from the germline gene, which may be a read error. The genes are TRBV30 and TRBJ1-1; the D gene is possibly TRBD1 (5 bases). Germline V CDR1 and CDR2: GTSNPN, SVGIG (reference sequence). The CDR3 contains 11 residues. In DNA form, the CDR3 reads TGTGCCTGGAGTGTTGGGGGGACTTTCTACTTT. It specifies CAWSVGGTFYF.

The chain employs TRBV3-1 (or the pseudogene TRBV3-2) and TRBJ1-3; perhaps TRBD1 as D (6 bases). Trimming cost V 3 bases and J 0 bases, with 9 bases left between them. The germline gives CDR1 LGHDT, CDR2 YNNKEL (reference sequence). This CDR3 contains 15 residues. CDR3 sequence reads: CASSQGALSGNTIYF. CDR3 coding DNA: TGTGCCAGCAGCCAGGGGGCCCTCTCTGGAAACACCATATATTTT.

The genes are TRBV25-1 and TRBJ2-7, with 7 bases matching TRBD1. Looked up from germline, CDR1 is MGHDK and CDR2 is SYGVNS. This CDR3 has 14 residues. Losses at the gene ends were 5 bases for V and 0 bases for J; bases not matched to a gene: 4. The CDR3 DNA reads as TGTGCCAGCAGTCAGGGACAGAACTCCTACGAGCAGTACTTC. This gives the protein CASSQGQNSYEQYF.

The chain is built from TRBV7-2 and TRBJ2-3; 8 bases map to TRBD1. This CDR3 region has 15 residues. Germline V gene lookup returns CDR1 SGHTA and CDR2 FQGNSA. Germline trimming cut 6 bases from V and 3 bases from J; bases unmatched to any gene: 8. This chain's CDR3 is CASRDGTGGTDTQYF. The CDR3 coding sequence is TGTGCCAGCAGGGATGGGACAGGTGGGACAGATACGCAGTATTTT.

The chain carries TRBV7-9 and TRBJ2-5; the match to TRBD2 covers 10 bases. Germline loops: CDR1 SEHNR, CDR2 FQNEAQ (reference sequence). V gave up 5 bases and J gave up 5 bases; unmatched junction bases: 5. The CDR3 runs 14 residues. The CDR3 region is CASSQGLARETQYF. CDR3 coding DNA: TGTGCCAGCAGCCAGGGACTAGCGAGGGAGACCCAGTACTTC.

The chain links TRBV27 to TRBJ2-7, with a possible D match to TRBD1 (5 bases). The CDR3 contains 15 residues. The germline gives CDR1 MNHEY, CDR2 SMNVEV (reference sequence). V lost 0 bases to trimming and J lost 3 bases, with 12 bases between them. For the CDR3, the DNA is TGTGCCAGCAGTTTATCCCTCCCAGGGTACTACGAGCAGTACTTC. Its protein product is CASSLSLPGYYEQYF.

V is TRBV11-1 and J is TRBJ2-7; D remains ambiguous. CDR1 SGHAT and CDR2 FQDESV come from the germline V gene (reference sequence). The CDR3 spans 11 residues. Trimming took off 5 bases at V and 6 bases at J, with 8 bases between the two ends. Written as DNA, the CDR3 is TGTGCCAGCAGCACCTCCGGCGAGCAGTACTTC. Its protein product is CASSTSGEQYF.

The rearrangement links TRBV5-6 to TRBJ1-2; D remains ambiguous. V was clipped by 1 base and J by 8 bases, with 18 bases between them. CDR1 and CDR2 from the germline V gene are SGHDT and YYEEEE. This CDR3 has 15 residues. CDR3 region: CASSLRVGGLGGYTF. For the CDR3, the DNA is TGTGCCAGCAGCTTGAGAGTCGGAGGGCTTGGGGGCTACACCTTC.

The gene calls are TRBV7-2 and TRBJ2-7, with unresolved D. This CDR3 has 15 amino acids. V was trimmed by 0 bases and J by 6 bases, leaving 15 bases between them. The germline gives CDR1 SGHTA, CDR2 FQGNSA. The CDR3, as DNA: TGTGCCAGCAGCTTAGCCGGGTGGCCACCGACCGAGCAGTACTTC. Translation gives CASSLAGWPPTEQYF.

The genes are TRBV5-4 and TRBJ2-7, with 11 bases that match TRBD2. The CDR3 sequence is 12 residues long. CDR1 is SGHNT and CDR2 is YYREEE in the germline V gene (reference sequence). J was trimmed by 6 bases and V by 6 bases; bases with no gene match: 2. The DNA for the CDR3 is TGTGCCAGCATCGGACTAGCGGGCGAGCAGTACTTC. This gives the protein CASIGLAGEQYF.

The chain couples TRBV7-8 to TRBJ2-5; the D is unclear. CDR3 size: 15 residues. Trimming shortened V by 1 base and J by 2 bases, and 11 bases separated the two germline ends. Germline values: CDR1 SGHVS, CDR2 FQNEAQ. CDR3 loop: CASSLGQVRQETQYF. Written as DNA, the CDR3 is TGTGCCAGCAGCTTAGGACAAGTTAGACAAGAGACCCAGTACTTC.

J is TRBJ2-3 and V is TRBV7-3, with 10 bases aligning to TRBD2. With 4 bases clipped from V and 0 bases from J, the junction kept 4 bases outside the gene matches. The V gene's germline CDR1 is SGHTA and CDR2 FQGTGA. This CDR3 contains 16 residues. The CDR3 protein is CASSSTSGLSTDTQYF. CDR3 DNA: TGTGCCAGCAGCTCGACTAGCGGGCTAAGCACAGATACGCAGTATTTT.

CDR3 in DNA: TGTGCCAGCATGAGGCAGCCCTACGAGCAGTACTTC. Amino acids: CASMRQPYEQYF. The chain is built from TRBV6-5 and TRBJ2-7; D is uncertain. The length of the CDR3 is 12 residues. The V and J ends lost 7 bases and 2 bases respectively, with 9 bases between them. The germline V gene has CDR1 MNHEY and CDR2 SVGAGI.

CDR3 loop: CASSRTSGGALDTQYF. In DNA form, the CDR3 reads TGTGCCAGTAGTAGGACTAGCGGGGGGGCGTTGGATACGCAGTATTTT. The genes are TRBV19 and TRBJ2-3, with 15 bases identical to TRBD2. The J segment lost 6 bases and the V segment lost 4 bases, leaving 5 bases of the junction unmatched. The CDR3 is 16 amino acids. The germline V gene has CDR1 LNHDA and CDR2 SQIVND (reference sequence).

The V call is TRBV6-5, the J call TRBJ2-3; the match to TRBD2 covers 8 bases. The length of the CDR3 is 16 residues. Losses at the gene ends were 2 bases for V and 0 bases for J; bases not matched to a gene: 4. CDR1 and CDR2 from the germline V gene are MNHEY and SVGAGI. The CDR3 spells CASSYVAGSSTDTQYF. In nucleotides, the CDR3 is TGTGCCAGCAGTTACGTAGCGGGATCTAGCACAGATACGCAGTATTTT.

This clone was detected once. This chain connects TRBV5-4 to TRBJ2-1, with TRBD2 matching 9 bases. V lost 1 base and J lost 8; bases outside the gene matches: 7. The CDR3 is 15 amino acids. Germline assignment: CDR1 SGHNT and CDR2 YYREEE (reference sequence). The CDR3 reads CASSLSAGGGDEQFF. The CDR3 DNA follows: TGTGCCAGCAGCTTGTCAGCGGGAGGCGGCGATGAGCAGTTCTTC.

The chain is built from TRBV7-8 and TRBJ2-5; 9 bases fit TRBD1. V lost 1 base and J lost 2; bases outside the gene matches: 5. The germline V gene has CDR1 SGHVS and CDR2 FQNEAQ. This CDR3 comprises 16 residues. The chain's CDR3 is CASSLGRTGEQETQYF. CDR3 coding DNA: TGTGCCAGCAGCTTAGGTCGGACAGGGGAGCAAGAGACCCAGTACTTC.

The chain combines TRBV10-3 with TRBJ2-3; 10 nucleotides align to TRBD2. V lost 3 bases to trimming and J lost 0 bases; unmatched junction nucleotides: 3. The CDR3 consists of 16 residues. From germline, CDR1 is ENHRY and CDR2 SYGVKD. This CDR3 is CAISDASGSSTDTQYF. CDR3 coding DNA: TGTGCCATCAGTGACGCTAGCGGGAGCAGCACAGATACGCAGTATTTT.

The chain uses TRBV5-1 and TRBJ1-1; 7 positions match TRBD1. V lost 4 bases, J lost 1 base, and 7 bases stayed unmatched. In germline, CDR1 is SGHRS, CDR2 YFSETQ. The CDR3 has 15 residues. The CDR3: CASSSIQGPNTEAFF. CDR3 in DNA: TGCGCCAGCAGCAGTATACAGGGGCCGAACACTGAAGCTTTCTTT.

The V gene is TRBV9, the J gene TRBJ2-1; 11 positions match TRBD2. V was pared by 4 bases and J by 10 bases, with 13 bases of the junction left unmatched. The CDR3 totals 16 residues. The V gene's germline CDR1 is SGDLS and CDR2 YYNGEE. The CDR3: CASSPGGSGGDEEQFF. As DNA, the CDR3 is TGTGCCAGCAGCCCCGGGGGTAGCGGGGGGGACGAGGAGCAGTTCTTC.

The gene calls are TRBV3-1 (or the pseudogene TRBV3-2) and TRBJ2-1; D might be TRBD2 (7 bases). Between the trimmed V and J ends, which lost 3 bases and 4 bases, there was a span of 13 bases. Germline V gene lookup returns CDR1 LGHDT and CDR2 YNNKEL (reference sequence). CDR3 size: 15 residues. CDR3 nucleotides: TGTGCCAGCAGCCAGGCGGGGGCGGGGTACAATGAGCAGTTCTTC. Translation gives CASSQAGAGYNEQFF.

The V gene is TRBV11-3, the J gene TRBJ2-5, with a possible D match to TRBD2 (6 bases). With 5 bases removed from V and 1 base from J, the gap between germline ends came to 11 bases. The CDR3 is 14 amino acids. Germline loops: CDR1 SGHNT, CDR2 YENEEA. The chain's CDR3 is CASSVRGIQETQYF. CDR3 bases: TGTGCCAGCAGCGTGCGGGGTATCCAAGAGACCCAGTACTTC.

This clone was found a few times. The chain couples TRBV28 to TRBJ1-5; D remains ambiguous. Germline V gives CDR1 MDHEN, CDR2 SYDVKM. V lost 8 bases, J lost 4 bases, and 6 bases lay in between. This CDR3 is built from 11 residues. The CDR3: CASSGNQPQHF. The DNA of the CDR3 is TGTGCCAGCTCGGGGAATCAGCCCCAGCATTTT.